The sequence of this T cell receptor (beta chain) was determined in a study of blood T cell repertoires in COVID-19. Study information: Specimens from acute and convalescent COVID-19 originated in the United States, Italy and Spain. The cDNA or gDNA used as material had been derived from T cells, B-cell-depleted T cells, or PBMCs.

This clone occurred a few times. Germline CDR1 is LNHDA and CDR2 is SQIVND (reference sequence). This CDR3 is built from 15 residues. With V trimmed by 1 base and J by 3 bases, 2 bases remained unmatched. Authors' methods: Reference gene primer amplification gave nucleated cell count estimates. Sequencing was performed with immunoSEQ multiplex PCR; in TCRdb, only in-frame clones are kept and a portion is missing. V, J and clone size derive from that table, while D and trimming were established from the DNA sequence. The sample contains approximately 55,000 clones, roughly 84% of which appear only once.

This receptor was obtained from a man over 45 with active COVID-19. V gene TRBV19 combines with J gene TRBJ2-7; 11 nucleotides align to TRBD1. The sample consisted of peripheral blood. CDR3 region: CASSIGTGGIYEQYF. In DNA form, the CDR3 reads TGTGCCAGTAGTATAGGGACAGGGGGCATCTACGAGCAGTACTTC.